The 19 T cell receptor beta chains below were found in one sample sequenced in a study of T-cell memory formation after mild COVID-19. TCRdb recomputed calls from the 5' RACE reads with MiXCR, one row per CDR3 protein. This table has 170,000 or so distinct CDR3 sequences, around 21% appearing once. Sample: PBMCs or a T cell subset sorted from them (not recorded which). These receptors all come from an adult woman who had mild COVID-19 (a few samples of this study predate the infection). Cell type and time point are not known.

The table lists this clonotype with a few counts. V gene TRBV12-3 or TRBV12-4 combines with J gene TRBJ2-2; 7 bases fit TRBD1. Trimming at V came to 5 bases and at J to 0 bases, leaving 6 bases not matched to a gene. The length of the CDR3 is 16 residues. The CDR3 loop reads CASSLRDSANTGELFF. The CDR3 region has the DNA TGTGCCAGCAGTCTCCGGGACAGCGCGAACACCGGGGAGCTGTTTTTT.

The chain recombines TRBV6-6 with TRBJ2-1; D perhaps matches TRBD2 (6 bases). CDR3 length equals 16 residues. Germline loops: CDR1 MNHNY, CDR2 SVGAGI (reference sequence). Trimming stripped 0 bases from V and 2 bases from J, with 11 bases between. This CDR3 reads CASSYSSGYPYNEQFF. The CDR3 nucleotides are TGTGCCAGCAGTTACTCAAGCGGGTACCCCTACAATGAGCAGTTCTTC.

The chain is built from TRBV12-3 or TRBV12-4 and TRBJ1-2, with 7 positions matching TRBD1. The CDR3 spans 14 residues. The V and J ends lost 0 bases and 8 bases, in that order; junction bases with no gene match: 6. CDR3 nucleotides: TGTGCCAGCAGTTTAGCGGAGACAGGGTTCGGCTACACCTTC. It encodes CASSLAETGFGYTF.

The rearrangement joins TRBV4-3 to TRBJ2-7, with a weak D call TRBD2 (5 bases). The CDR3 contains 14 residues. Trimming cost V 1 base and J 6 bases, with 13 bases left between them. Germline V CDR1 and CDR2: LGHNA, YSLEER. CDR3 DNA: TGCGCCAGCAGCCAAGGAGGGAGAAGGAGCGAGCAGTACTTC. Its translation is CASSQGGRRSEQYF.

The V gene is TRBV4-3, the J gene TRBJ1-1; D may be TRBD1 (5 bases). The length of the CDR3 is 16 residues. Germline CDR1 and CDR2: LGHNA and YSLEER. Trimming left V 0 bases short and J 0 bases short, with 11 bases between. The CDR3 sequence: CASSQDQWGMNTEAFF. In DNA form, the CDR3 reads TGCGCCAGCAGCCAAGATCAATGGGGCATGAACACTGAAGCTTTCTTT.

The rearrangement links TRBV27 to TRBJ2-5; D gene ambiguous. This CDR3 has 15 residues. Trimming cost V 2 bases and J 1 base, with 11 bases left between them. The germline V gene has CDR1 MNHEY and CDR2 SMNVEV (reference sequence). DNA for the CDR3: TGTGCCAGCAGTTTAGGGCTGGGGTTCCAAGAGACCCAGTACTTC. Its protein product is CASSLGLGFQETQYF.

The chain is built from TRBV9 and TRBJ2-3, with D perhaps TRBD1 (5 bases). The length of the CDR3 is 17 residues. From germline, CDR1 is SGDLS and CDR2 YYNGEE. V lost 3 bases and J lost 2, with 19 bases in between. CDR3 in amino acids: CASSALTTDLLTDTQYF. The CDR3 DNA reads as TGTGCCAGCAGCGCCCTAACGACAGACCTCCTCACAGATACGCAGTATTTT.

The chain is built from TRBV13 and TRBJ2-7; D unresolved. In germline, CDR1 is PRHDT, CDR2 FYEKMQ (reference sequence). This CDR3 contains 11 residues. Trimming took off 5 bases at V and 5 bases at J, with 7 bases between the two ends. The CDR3, as DNA: TGTGCCAGCAGCCTTCGAGACGAGCAGTACTTC. It yields the protein CASSLRDEQYF.

This clonotype was observed a handful of times. V gene TRBV7-9 combines with J gene TRBJ2-7; the D gene could be TRBD1 or TRBD2 (5 bases each). The ends were cut back, 4 bases at V and 6 bases at J, with 13 bases in the middle. The germline CDR1 and CDR2 sequences are SEHNR and FQNEAQ (reference sequence). This CDR3 spans 13 amino acids. The CDR3 reads CASSYGAEAEQYF. In nucleotides, the CDR3 is TGTGCCAGCAGCTACGGGGCGGAGGCCGAGCAGTACTTC.

V is TRBV12-3 or TRBV12-4 and J is TRBJ2-1, with a tentative D call TRBD2 (5 bases). V was trimmed by 6 bases and J by 0 bases, leaving 15 bases between them. CDR3 length: 16 amino acids. The CDR3 DNA reads TGTGCCAGCAGGGACGCGCTAGCCTTCTCCTACAATGAGCAGTTCTTC. As protein: CASRDALAFSYNEQFF.

The table lists this clonotype with a few counts. The chain has TRBV3-1 and TRBJ2-1; D might be TRBD1 or TRBD2, each matching 5 bases. The V end lost 1 base, the J end lost 10 bases, and 20 bases lay between the germline ends. CDR1 is LGHDT, CDR2 YNNKEL, per germline (reference sequence). The CDR3 totals 16 residues. CDR3 nucleotide sequence: TGTGCCAGCAGCCAAGTAACCTGGGACCCCAACGGGGAGCAGTTCTTC. Protein: CASSQVTWDPNGEQFF.

This clonotype has only a few counts. V usage is TRBV24-1 and J usage is TRBJ2-7, with a weak D call TRBD1 (6 bases). Trimming shortened V by 2 bases and J by 2 bases, and 12 bases separated the two germline ends. CDR1 KGHDR and CDR2 SFDVKD come from the germline V gene. This CDR3 is built from 15 residues. CDR3 sequence reads: CATSDYREGAYEQYF. The DNA of the CDR3 is TGTGCCACCAGTGATTACAGGGAAGGGGCCTACGAGCAGTACTTC.

This chain joins TRBV11-1 and TRBJ2-1, with D possibly TRBD1 on 5 matching bases. Germline lookup yields CDR1 SGHAT and CDR2 FQDESV (reference sequence). This CDR3 spans 17 amino acids. V shed 4 bases and J shed 0 bases, with 16 bases lying between them. DNA for the CDR3: TGTGCCAGCAGCTCCTTGCAGGGAAGAAGCTCCTACAATGAGCAGTTCTTC. The encoded protein is CASSSLQGRSSYNEQFF.

In this sample, this clonotype turned up a few times. CDR3 protein: CSVDVGLAGETQYF. The CDR3 nucleotides read TGCAGCGTTGATGTGGGACTAGCGGGAGAGACCCAGTACTTC. The rearrangement uses TRBV29-1 and TRBJ2-5, with 12 bases fitting TRBD2. This CDR3 contains 14 residues. CDR1 SQVTM and CDR2 ANQGSEA come from the germline V gene. V dropped 3 bases and J dropped 4; count of bases not matched to a gene: 3.

This clonotype appeared a few times. The chain links TRBV11-2 to TRBJ2-3, with 9 bases matching TRBD2. Looked up from germline, CDR1 is SGHAT and CDR2 is FQNNGV. With 2 bases clipped from V and 2 bases from J, the junction kept 2 bases outside the gene matches. This CDR3 contains 15 residues. The CDR3 nucleotides are TGTGCCAGCAGCTTACTGGGACTAGCCACAGATACGCAGTATTTT. Translating it yields CASSLLGLATDTQYF.

The rearrangement links TRBV12-3 or TRBV12-4 to TRBJ1-5; 9 positions agree with TRBD1. The CDR3 length is 14 residues. V dropped 6 bases and J dropped 6; count of bases not matched to a gene: 6. The CDR3 protein is CASRPGTGIQPQHF. The CDR3 DNA reads TGTGCCAGCAGGCCCGGGACAGGGATTCAGCCCCAGCATTTT.

This clonotype came up once. This chain connects TRBV27 to TRBJ1-2; 12 bases align to TRBD1. CDR1 is MNHEY, CDR2 SMNVEV, per germline (reference sequence). The trim removed 6 bases at V and 7 bases at J, leaving 6 bases unmatched. The CDR3 runs 14 residues. CDR3 protein: CASRTGTGGFGYTF. In nucleotides, the CDR3 is TGTGCCAGCAGGACCGGGACAGGGGGCTTTGGCTACACCTTC.

In this sample, this clonotype turned up many times. The V gene is TRBV6-5, the J gene TRBJ1-2, with 8 bases that match TRBD1. The V gene's germline CDR1 is MNHEY and CDR2 SVGAGI. Trimming cost V 5 bases and J 2 bases; bases outside gene matches: 7. CDR3 length: 15 residues. CDR3 in amino acids: CASSETGAKNYGYTF. The CDR3 coding sequence is TGTGCCAGCAGTGAGACAGGGGCGAAGAACTATGGCTACACCTTC.

This clonotype occurred a few times. This chain connects TRBV20-1 to TRBJ2-7; D might be TRBD2 (5 bases). Per the germline V gene, CDR1 is DFQATT and CDR2 is SNEGSKA (reference sequence). V was cut by 7 bases and J by 4 bases, with 14 bases left in between. CDR3 length equals 12 residues. DNA for the CDR3: TGCAGTGTCCCGGGGTTAGCTTACGAGCAGTACTTC. Encoded protein: CSVPGLAYEQYF.